A single sample gave rise to the 13 T cell receptor beta chains below, sequenced in a study of radiotherapy plus CTLA-4 blockade in lung cancer. Libraries were prepared by immunoSEQ multiplex PCR; TCRdb keeps only in-frame clonotypes and omits some of them. The table lists some 78,000 clones, more than 85% of them singletons. Sequencing was performed on peripheral blood, taken from a patient treated with radiotherapy plus ipilimumab. All receptors derive from a human donor with non-small cell lung cancer who had stable disease on radiotherapy plus ipilimumab.

CDR3 in amino acids: CASSEVGGRYEQYF. DNA of the CDR3: TGTGCCAGCAGTGAAGTCGGTGGTAGGTACGAGCAGTACTTC. This chain connects TRBV6-1 to TRBJ2-5; unclear D gene. The tail of the sequence fits TRBJ2-7 better, so the J call may be wrong. The CDR3 covers 14 residues. Germline CDR1 is MNHNS and CDR2 is SASEGT.

The V and J genes are TRBV6-1 and TRBJ2-7, with TRBD1 identical over 8 bases. CDR1 is MNHNS and CDR2 is SASEGT in the germline V gene. V lost 7 bases to trimming and J lost 2 bases; unmatched junction nucleotides: 10. The CDR3 extends over 15 amino acids. CDR3 DNA: TGTGCCAGCAACCGGAAACAGGGGGAGGCCTACGAGCAGTACTTC. It specifies CASNRKQGEAYEQYF.

The chain employs TRBV30 and TRBJ1-3; D ambiguous. CDR3 size: 14 residues. Deletions cut 6 bases from V and 2 bases from J, with 14 bases between. The germline V gene has CDR1 GTSNPN and CDR2 SVGIG (reference sequence). The CDR3 DNA reads as TGTGCCTGCCTCAGCAGATTGACTGGAAACACCATATATTTT. Protein sequence: CACLSRLTGNTIYF.

The rearrangement links TRBV7-8 to TRBJ2-2; D uncertain. There are 14 residues in the CDR3. V gave up 8 bases and J gave up 2 bases, with 12 bases separating them. CDR1 and CDR2 (germline): SGHVS, FQNEAQ. The CDR3 is CASRSVTNTGELFF. The CDR3, as DNA: TGTGCCAGCCGATCGGTAACCAACACCGGGGAGCTGTTTTTT.

The sample holds one count of this clone. This sequence joins TRBV11-2 and TRBJ1-1; 7 bases map to TRBD1. The CDR3 spans 15 residues. CDR1 and CDR2 from the germline V gene are SGHAT and FQNNGV. V was pared by 5 bases and J by 0 bases, with 6 bases of the junction left unmatched. Here the CDR3 reads CASSPSGTVNTEAFF. The CDR3 coding sequence is TGTGCCAGCAGCCCCTCTGGGACAGTGAACACTGAAGCTTTCTTT.

The rearrangement links TRBV28 to TRBJ1-5; TRBD1 agrees at 9 bases. With 3 bases clipped from V and 7 bases from J, the junction kept 13 bases outside the gene matches. The CDR3 spans 17 residues. Per germline, CDR1 MDHEN and CDR2 SYDVKM. DNA of the CDR3: TGTGCCAGCAGTTTCTGGAGGGACAGGGAGCAAGAGCAGCCCCAGCATTTT. Residues: CASSFWRDREQEQPQHF. The full variable domain, completed using reference TRBV28 and TRBJ1-5, is DVKVTQSSRYLVKRTGEKVFLECVQDMDHENMFWYRQDPGLGLRLIYFSYDVKMKEKGDIPEGYSVSREKKERFSLILESASTNQTSMYLCASSFWRDREQEQPQHFGDGTRLSIL.

Note on this clone: Other DNA sequences within the sample encode an identical CDR3. The rearrangement links TRBV18 to TRBJ1-5; possible D gene TRBD1, 5 bases. Germline V gene lookup returns CDR1 KGHSH and CDR2 LQKENI. Between the trimmed V and J ends, which lost 2 bases and 4 bases, there was a span of 6 bases. The CDR3 consists of 13 residues. As DNA, the CDR3 is TGTGCCAGCTCACCAAAGGGGAATCAGCCCCAGCATTTT. Its protein is CASSPKGNQPQHF.

This clone appeared a single time. The V and J genes are TRBV28 and TRBJ2-1; TRBD2 matches at 12 bases. Per the germline V gene, CDR1 is MDHEN and CDR2 is SYDVKM. V lost 4 bases and J lost 8; bases outside the gene matches: 6. CDR3 length: 15 amino acids. The CDR3 DNA is TGTGCCAGCAGTTCCCCTAGCGGGGGGGTGCATGAGCAGTTCTTC. Translating gives CASSSPSGGVHEQFF.

The gene calls are TRBV30 and TRBJ1-5; TRBD1 matches 7 bases. The CDR3 spans 13 residues. Unmatched junction bases numbered 3, after V lost 4 bases and J lost 3 bases. Germline assignment: CDR1 GTSNPN and CDR2 SVGIG (reference sequence). CDR3 sequence: CAWTGTVNQPQHF. CDR3 nucleotides: TGTGCCTGGACGGGGACAGTCAATCAGCCCCAGCATTTT.

The V and J genes are TRBV27 and TRBJ1-5; D is undetermined. V lost 0 bases to trimming and J lost 8 bases, with 11 bases between them. Germline V gene data show CDR1 as MNHEY and CDR2 as SMNVEV (reference sequence). The CDR3 runs 14 residues. CDR3 nucleotide sequence: TGTGCCAGCAGTTTATCGGGAGCGGTTAAGCCCCAGCATTTT. It yields the protein CASSLSGAVKPQHF.

The chain has TRBV27 and TRBJ1-5; D may be TRBD1 (6 bases). Trimming shortened V by 6 bases and J by 0 bases, and 12 bases separated the two germline ends. The CDR3 extends over 15 amino acids. Per germline, CDR1 MNHEY and CDR2 SMNVEV (reference sequence). This CDR3 reads CASSRTVYSNQPQHF. The CDR3 bases are TGTGCCAGCAGCCGGACAGTGTATAGCAATCAGCCCCAGCATTTT.

The genes are TRBV9 and TRBJ2-7, with D possibly matching TRBD2 (6 bases). Trimming removed 4 bases from V and 5 bases from J, with 19 bases in between. CDR3 length: 15 residues. Germline V gene lookup returns CDR1 SGDLS and CDR2 YYNGEE. CDR3 amino acids: CASSPGGIGPHEQYF. In nucleotides, the CDR3 is TGTGCCAGCAGCCCCGGGGGAATAGGCCCCCACGAGCAGTACTTC.

This chain uses TRBV9 with TRBJ1-2; 9 positions match TRBD1. After removal of 0 bases from V and 6 bases from J, the junction contained 6 bases not matched to a gene. The germline V gene encodes CDR1 SGDLS and CDR2 YYNGEE. The CDR3 has 15 residues. The CDR3 region is CASSVGTGTGHGYTF. DNA for the CDR3: TGTGCCAGCAGCGTAGGCACCGGGACAGGGCATGGCTACACCTTC.